A selection of T cell receptor beta chains follows, all from one sample in a study of OX40 agonist ivuxolimab in advanced cancers. The table came from immunoSEQ multiplex PCR; TCRdb's copy has only in-frame clones and leaves some out. Of almost 45,000 clones listed, 88% are singletons. The sequenced sample was CD4+ or CD8+ T cells sorted from blood, obtained in a trial of the OX40 agonist ivuxolimab. All receptors derive from an adult with an advanced solid tumor such as melanoma, head and neck, liver or kidney cancer. Each CDR3 is given with its conserved first and last residue. Fields, in order: D gene, V gene, J gene, CDR3 protein. A D gene is named only where the DNA matches it firmly.

TRBD2,TRBV9,TRBJ2-1,CASSPRSGLVGNEQFF
NA,TRBV4-1,TRBJ1-2,CASSHSPPTENYGYTF
TRBD1,TRBV7-9,TRBJ2-3,CASSPGGSGQGSTDTQYF
NA,TRBV7-9,TRBJ2-3,CASSLHQKDTQYF
NA,TRBV28,TRBJ1-2,CASSSPGTNYGYTF
NA,TRBV9,TRBJ2-1,CASSVGLAREQFF
NA,TRBV7-8,TRBJ1-6,CASSLLSTEYSPLHF
TRBD2,TRBV11-2,TRBJ2-3,CASSPWTSGGYTDTQYF
NA,TRBV29-1,TRBJ1-2,CSVDGPGTSVEGYTF
NA,TRBV4-1,TRBJ2-5,CASSQDIGRQETQYF
NA,TRBV4-3,TRBJ1-2,CASSQERGTPGYTF
TRBD1,TRBV7-6,TRBJ1-1,CASSLVQGTGDPEAFF
NA,TRBV5-5,TRBJ1-1,CASSLVDLNTEAFF
TRBD2,TRBV13,TRBJ2-5,CASSLEGLAGLQGTQYF
NA,TRBV5-6,TRBJ1-5,CASSSRLFRQPQHF
TRBD2,TRBV4-1,TRBJ2-5,CASSQEGLAGGIQETQYF
TRBD1,TRBV23-1,TRBJ2-7,CASSRWTGEHYEQYF
NA,TRBV20-1,TRBJ2-1,CSARGGNEQFF
TRBD1,TRBV11-2,TRBJ1-2,CASSGRGQVGGYTF
TRBD1,TRBV27,TRBJ1-1,CASSPRGRGTEAFF
NA,TRBV7-9,TRBJ1-2,CASSLAGYGYTF
TRBD1,TRBV29-1,TRBJ1-2,CSVEARQGATYYGYTF
TRBD1,TRBV5-1,TRBJ1-4,CASSLTTGGKLFF
TRBD1,TRBV4-1,TRBJ2-7,CASSPGQDSYEQYF
NA,TRBV6-5,TRBJ2-2,CASSYGGFSGELFF
NA,TRBV7-9,TRBJ1-5,CASSLADQPQHF
NA,TRBV7-2,TRBJ1-5,CASSLEGSNQPQHF
NA,TRBV7-9,TRBJ1-2,CASSLGQANYGYTF
NA,TRBV7-9,TRBJ2-2,CASSPGPYTGELFF
TRBD1,TRBV9,TRBJ1-1,CASSTSRQGKNTEAFF
NA,TRBV28,TRBJ1-5,CASSPVGDQPQHF
TRBD1,TRBV10-3,TRBJ1-1,CAISDSGTEMNTEAFF
TRBD1,TRBV7-9,TRBJ2-4,CASSPAGTGASKNIQYF
NA,TRBV4-1,TRBJ2-1,CASSQVLGGGNEQFF
NA,TRBV28,TRBJ1-2,CASSLAQALGYGYTF
NA,TRBV25-1,TRBJ1-1,CASSETLGGLNTEAFF
TRBD1,TRBV7-2,TRBJ2-7,CASSSDRGYEQYF